Listed here are 21 T cell receptor beta chains from one sample, sequenced in a study of blood T cells in healthy people across ages. Primers used in a second PCR of about 6 to 11 cycles were a sample-barcoded 5' primer and a J-beta primer mix. TCRdb independently ran MiXCR on the 5' RACE reads; one entry per CDR3 protein. This table has approximately 800,000 distinct CDR3 sequences, more than 55% appearing once. Sequenced sample: blood. These receptors all come from a man between 35 and 55 years old in good health.

This chain connects TRBV12-3 or TRBV12-4 to TRBJ2-1; D is possibly TRBD2 (6 bases). The ends were cut back, 1 base at V and 4 bases at J, with 14 bases in the middle. CDR3 length: 16 amino acids. This chain's CDR3 is CASSLGGLAPYNEQFF. The DNA of the CDR3 is TGTGCCAGCAGTTTAGGAGGCCTAGCGCCGTACAATGAGCAGTTCTTC.

This clonotype was detected only a few times. J is TRBJ2-3 and V is TRBV7-2; D is possibly TRBD2 (5 bases). Trimming took off 5 bases at V and 6 bases at J, with 15 bases between the two ends. Germline V lookup: CDR1 SGHTA, CDR2 FQGNSA. The CDR3 is 14 residues long. CDR3 bases: TGTGCCAGCAGCCGCCCAGGAGGAGCTGATACGCAGTATTTT. Its translation is CASSRPGGADTQYF.

This clonotype was seen a handful of times. The chain links TRBV12-3 or TRBV12-4 to TRBJ2-1; no clear D gene. V gave up 8 bases and J gave up 2 bases, with 4 bases separating them. There are 11 residues in the CDR3. For the CDR3, the DNA is TGTGCCAGCGGGACCTACAATGAGCAGTTCTTC. Translated: CASGTYNEQFF.

This clonotype was observed a handful of times. CDR3 bases: TGCAGCGTTTTCCGGGACAGCTCAGATACGCAGTATTTT. Encoded protein: CSVFRDSSDTQYF. This sequence joins TRBV29-1 and TRBJ2-3, with 7 bases that match TRBD1. Germline loops: CDR1 SQVTM, CDR2 ANQGSEA. Unmatched junction bases numbered 6, after V lost 5 bases and J lost 4 bases. The CDR3 spans 13 residues.

This chain joins TRBV21-1 and TRBJ1-2. TRBV21-1 is a recognized pseudogene. CDR3 length: 10 amino acids. CDR3 DNA: TGTGCCAGCACCCAGGCTAGCTACACCTTC. As protein: CASTQASYTF.

The chain couples TRBV7-2 to TRBJ1-5, with 8 positions matching TRBD1. Germline trimming cut 4 bases from V and 3 bases from J; bases unmatched to any gene: 5. This CDR3 has 15 amino acids. Germline V gene sequence: CDR1 SGHTA, CDR2 FQGNSA. CDR3 in DNA: TGTGCCAGCAGCTACCGACAGGGGAACAATCAGCCCCAGCATTTT. The encoded protein is CASSYRQGNNQPQHF.

CDR3 sequence: CASSGIGETQYF. The CDR3 region has the DNA TGTGCCAGCAGCGGGATAGGAGAGACCCAGTACTTC. The rearrangement links TRBV9 to TRBJ2-5, with no clear D. This CDR3 is 12 amino acids long. Germline V gives CDR1 SGDLS, CDR2 YYNGEE. The ends were cut back, 3 bases at V and 4 bases at J, with 7 bases in the middle.

This sequence joins TRBV7-9 and TRBJ2-2; D not certain. This CDR3 is built from 12 residues. The germline V gene encodes CDR1 SEHNR and CDR2 FQNEAQ (reference sequence). Trimming left V 6 bases short and J 8 bases short, with 10 bases between. CDR3 region: CASSRSAGELFF. The CDR3 coding sequence is TGTGCCAGCAGTCGTTCCGCGGGGGAGCTGTTTTTT. The variable domain in full, with the rest retrieved from reference TRBV7-9 and TRBJ2-2, is DTGVSQNPRHKITKRGQNVTFRCDPISEHNRLYWYRQTLGQGPEFLTYFQNEAQLEKSRLLSDRFSAERPKGSFSTLEIQRTEQGDSAMYLCASSRSAGELFFGEGSRLTVL.

A few counts support this clonotype. V and J are TRBV3-1 and TRBJ2-3; D ambiguous. The germline gives CDR1 LGHDT, CDR2 YNNKEL (reference sequence). CDR3 size: 15 residues. The germline V and J ends were trimmed by 4 bases and 6 bases, with 17 bases remaining between them. The CDR3 nucleotides read TGTGCCAGCAGCCGAACAGCATCAACACCCGATACGCAGTATTTT. This codes for CASSRTASTPDTQYF.

Concerning this clonotype itself: One end of the junction varies from germline; a read error may be responsible. The CDR3 loop reads CSTKMGDEQYF. CDR3 DNA: TGTTCCACGAAAATGGGGGACGAGCAGTACTTC. The V and J genes are TRBV24-1 and TRBJ2-5; D possibly matches TRBD1 or TRBD2 (5 bases each). The J call may be incorrect, as the DNA end agrees better with TRBJ2-7. The CDR3 is 11 amino acids. The germline V gene has CDR1 KGHDR and CDR2 SFDVKD.

V and J are TRBV7-9 and TRBJ2-7, with a weak D call TRBD2 (5 bases). Near its end, the DNA agrees better with TRBJ2-5, so the J call may be wrong. Per germline, CDR1 SEHNR and CDR2 FQNEAQ (reference sequence). This CDR3 region has 15 residues. The CDR3 DNA is TGTGCCAGCAGCTTAGCTCGGACTGGAAAAGAGACCCAGTACTTC. Its protein product is CASSLARTGKETQYF.

The chain uses TRBV29-1 and TRBJ1-2; possible D gene TRBD1, 5 bases. Trimming pared 1 base from V and 1 base from J, leaving 10 bases between. Germline loops: CDR1 SQVTM, CDR2 ANQGSEA. The CDR3 is 14 amino acids. CDR3 residues: CSVEGGSLNYGYTF. The DNA for the CDR3 is TGCAGCGTTGAAGGGGGCAGCCTTAACTATGGCTACACCTTC.

The V gene is TRBV20-1, the J gene TRBJ1-2; D remains unclear. The CDR3 length is 15 residues. The V end lost 3 bases, the J end lost 0 bases, and 14 bases lay between the germline ends. Per the germline V gene, CDR1 is DFQATT and CDR2 is SNEGSKA (reference sequence). CDR3 in amino acids: CSARDRGTSNYGYTF. The DNA for the CDR3 is TGCAGTGCTAGGGACCGCGGCACATCTAACTATGGCTACACCTTC.

The rearrangement uses TRBV16 and TRBJ2-5; TRBD2 matches 8 bases. Near its end, the DNA agrees better with TRBJ2-7, so the J call may be wrong. This CDR3 region has 15 residues. The germline CDR1 and CDR2 sequences are KGHSY and FQNENV. CDR3 region: CASSQKGLAPYEQYF. The CDR3 DNA reads TGTGCCAGCAGCCAAAAAGGACTAGCTCCATACGAGCAGTACTTC.

The chain employs TRBV5-1 and TRBJ2-1; tentative D call: TRBD2 (7 bases). The CDR3 spans 15 residues. The germline V gene has CDR1 SGHRS and CDR2 YFSETQ. V was pared by 4 bases and J by 9 bases, with 20 bases between. The CDR3 DNA sequence: TGCGCCAGCAGCCTGGAAGGGGGGGGACGTTTTGAGCAGTTCTTC. As protein: CASSLEGGGRFEQFF.

This clonotype was counted a single time. V is TRBV15 and J is TRBJ2-5; D unresolved. The CDR3 spans 14 residues. Trimming removed 1 base at V and 4 bases at J, with 10 bases between. Germline V CDR1 and CDR2: LNHNV, YYDKDF (reference sequence). CDR3 nucleotide sequence: TGTGCCACCAGCAGAGCCCGGGCAGGAGAGACCCAGTACTTC. This codes for CATSRARAGETQYF.

The J gene is TRBJ2-4, the V gene TRBV9, with D possibly being TRBD1 or TRBD2 (6 bases each). The end of the DNA is better explained by TRBJ2-5, so the J call may be wrong. Germline V gene sequence: CDR1 SGDLS, CDR2 YYNGEE. CDR3 length equals 16 residues. CDR3 amino acids: CASSSSGAGAQETQYF. The CDR3 nucleotides are TGTGCCAGCAGCTCTTCGGGGGCGGGCGCCCAAGAGACCCAGTACTTC.

The chain couples TRBV27 to TRBJ2-5, with D possibly matching TRBD1 (6 bases). The CDR3 consists of 15 residues. CDR1 and CDR2 from the germline V gene are MNHEY and SMNVEV (reference sequence). V shed 5 bases and J shed 4 bases, with 17 bases lying between them. CDR3 DNA sequence: TGTGCCAGCAGTCCAATCCCGCAGGGGCGAGAGACCCAGTACTTC. This translates into CASSPIPQGRETQYF.

This chain links TRBV13 with TRBJ2-1, with TRBD1 matching 9 bases. CDR1 and CDR2 (germline): PRHDT, FYEKMQ (reference sequence). The V and J ends lost 5 bases and 7 bases, in that order; junction bases with no gene match: 9. The CDR3 is made up of 15 amino acids. The CDR3 DNA reads TGTGCCAGCAGCCCCGGGACAGGGCCGATGAATGAGCAGTTCTTC. Protein sequence: CASSPGTGPMNEQFF.

This clonotype was seen a few times. V is TRBV10-3 and J is TRBJ2-3; unclear D gene. Trimming pared 4 bases from V and 2 bases from J, leaving 16 bases between. Per the germline V gene, CDR1 is ENHRY and CDR2 is SYGVKD. This CDR3 is built from 16 residues. CDR3 protein: CAISVVGTPNTDTQYF. The CDR3 nucleotides are TGTGCCATCAGTGTTGTAGGTACACCGAACACAGATACGCAGTATTTT.

CDR3 protein: CASRQVDLYSYEQYF. The CDR3 DNA is TGCGCCAGTAGACAGGTTGACCTGTACTCCTACGAGCAGTACTTC. The V call is TRBV5-1, the J call TRBJ2-7; D is perhaps TRBD1 (6 bases). CDR1 is SGHRS and CDR2 is YFSETQ in the germline V gene. The CDR3 totals 15 residues. Trimming stripped 8 bases from V and 0 bases from J, with 18 bases between.